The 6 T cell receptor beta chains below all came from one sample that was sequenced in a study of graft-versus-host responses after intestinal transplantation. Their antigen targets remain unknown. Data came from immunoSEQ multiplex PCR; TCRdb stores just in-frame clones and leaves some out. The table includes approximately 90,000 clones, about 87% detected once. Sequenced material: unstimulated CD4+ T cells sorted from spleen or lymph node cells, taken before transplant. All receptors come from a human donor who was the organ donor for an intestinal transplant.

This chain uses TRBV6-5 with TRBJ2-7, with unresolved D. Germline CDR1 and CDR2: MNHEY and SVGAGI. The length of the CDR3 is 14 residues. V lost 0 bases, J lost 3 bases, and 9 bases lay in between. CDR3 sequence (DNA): TGTGCCAGCAGTTACTCCACTGGTTTCTACGAGCAGTACTTC. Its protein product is CASSYSTGFYEQYF.

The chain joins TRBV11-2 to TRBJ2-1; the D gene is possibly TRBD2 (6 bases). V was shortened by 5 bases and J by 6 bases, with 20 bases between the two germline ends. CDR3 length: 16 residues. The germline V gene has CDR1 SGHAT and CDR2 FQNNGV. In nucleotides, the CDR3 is TGTGCCAGCAGCCCGTACGGGACTCGATTCATCAATGAGCAGTTCTTC. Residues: CASSPYGTRFINEQFF.

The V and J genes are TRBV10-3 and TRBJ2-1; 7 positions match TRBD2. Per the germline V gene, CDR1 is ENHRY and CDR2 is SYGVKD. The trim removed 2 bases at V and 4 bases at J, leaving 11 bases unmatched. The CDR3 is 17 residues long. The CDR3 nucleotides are TGTGCCATCAGTGAGCTGGGCGTAGCGGGCCTATACAATGAGCAGTTCTTC. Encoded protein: CAISELGVAGLYNEQFF.

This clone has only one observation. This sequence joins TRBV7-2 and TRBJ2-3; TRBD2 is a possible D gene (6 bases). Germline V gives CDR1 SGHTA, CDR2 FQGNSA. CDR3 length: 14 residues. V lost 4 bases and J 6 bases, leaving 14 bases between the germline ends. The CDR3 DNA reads TGTGCCAGCAGCTCAGCTGTTCTAGCGGATACGCAGTATTTT. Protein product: CASSSAVLADTQYF.

The CDR3 loop reads CATSSHSGFNYGYTF. The CDR3 coding sequence is TGTGCCACCAGCTCCCACAGCGGCTTTAACTATGGCTACACCTTC. The chain employs TRBV15 and TRBJ1-2; D not certain. CDR1 and CDR2 (germline): LNHNV, YYDKDF (reference sequence). The CDR3 totals 15 residues. Trimming removed 5 bases from V and 1 base from J, with 14 bases in between.

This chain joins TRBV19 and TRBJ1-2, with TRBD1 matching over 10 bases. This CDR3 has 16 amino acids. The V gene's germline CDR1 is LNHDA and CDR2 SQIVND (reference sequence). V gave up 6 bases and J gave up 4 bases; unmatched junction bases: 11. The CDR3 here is CASSRDRGPGGYGYTF. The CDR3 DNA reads TGTGCCAGTAGCCGGGACAGGGGTCCCGGCGGCTATGGCTACACCTTC.